What follows are 32 T cell receptor beta chains derived from one specimen sequenced in a study of cytomegalovirus exposure and HLA in healthy donors. PCR amplification relied on 60 Vbeta primers (plus 13 Jbeta primers). Only in-frame clones appear in the TCRdb table, and some are missing; sequencing was by immunoSEQ multiplex PCR. The sample contains about 98,000 clones, around 74% of which appear only once. Sequencing was carried out using PBMCs. Every receptor here comes from a male donor in good health and CMV-seronegative.

This clone was seen a few times. The chain employs TRBV5-4 and TRBJ2-2; 9 bases map to TRBD1. This CDR3 comprises 18 residues. With 3 bases clipped from V and 7 bases from J, the junction kept 16 bases outside the gene matches. Germline values: CDR1 SGHNT, CDR2 YYREEE (reference sequence). The CDR3 loop is CASSSSGTGKIISGELFF. CDR3 bases: TGTGCCAGCAGCTCCTCCGGGACAGGGAAAATAATTAGCGGGGAGCTGTTTTTT.

As to this clone: This CDR3 is missing its conserved last phenylalanine or tryptophan, likely due to a read error. The chain carries TRBV9 and TRBJ1-1; perhaps TRBD1 as D (5 bases). Germline assignment: CDR1 SGDLS and CDR2 YYNGEE. The CDR3 is 15 residues long. V lost 4 bases and J 0 bases, leaving 13 bases between the germline ends. The CDR3 here is CASSTETELNTEAFV. The CDR3 DNA reads as TGTGCCAGCAGCACAGAGACAGAGCTGAACACTGAAGCTTTCGTT.

The chain employs TRBV28 and TRBJ2-1, with TRBD2 identical over 7 bases. Germline lookup yields CDR1 MDHEN and CDR2 SYDVKM. The CDR3 loop spans 15 amino acids. The trim removed 8 bases at V and 2 bases at J, leaving 9 bases unmatched. The CDR3 reads CASGMGGRAYNEQFF. DNA for the CDR3: TGTGCCAGCGGAATGGGGGGGAGGGCCTACAATGAGCAGTTCTTC.

This chain connects TRBV29-1 to TRBJ2-3, with a possible D match to TRBD1 (6 bases). Trimming shortened V by 4 bases and J by 0 bases, and 17 bases separated the two germline ends. Germline V CDR1 and CDR2: SQVTM, ANQGSEA. There are 16 residues in the CDR3. The CDR3 protein is CSVGDESGTSTDTQYF. CDR3 sequence (DNA): TGCAGCGTTGGGGATGAGTCGGGGACAAGCACAGATACGCAGTATTTT.

CDR3 DNA: TGTGCCATCAGTGAGTCGACCAATATGACGGAGCGCACCCACAATGAGCAGTTCTTC. It yields the protein CAISESTNMTERTHNEQFF. The rearrangement uses TRBV10-3 and TRBJ2-1, with D hard to call. The germline CDR1 and CDR2 sequences are ENHRY and SYGVKD. The CDR3 length is 19 residues. V lost 0 bases and J 5 bases, leaving 23 bases between the germline ends.

V usage is TRBV6-1 and J usage is TRBJ1-5, with unresolved D. V gave up 7 bases and J gave up 3 bases, with 10 bases separating them. This CDR3 contains 13 residues. The germline V gene encodes CDR1 MNHNS and CDR2 SASEGT. The CDR3 nucleotides read TGTGCCAGCATCACTCAGGTCAATCAGCCCCAGCATTTT. It is translated as CASITQVNQPQHF.

This chain joins TRBV4-1 and TRBJ2-7; a weak D match, TRBD1 (6 bases). CDR1 is MGHRA and CDR2 is YSYEKL in the germline V gene. Trimming left V 5 bases short and J 0 bases short, with 17 bases between. The CDR3 loop spans 16 amino acids. This CDR3 is CASSFQTGASSYEQYF. The CDR3 nucleotides are TGCGCCAGCAGCTTCCAGACAGGCGCCAGCTCCTACGAGCAGTACTTC.

This rearrangement joins TRBV6-5 to TRBJ1-1, with D hard to call. Germline values: CDR1 MNHEY, CDR2 SVGAGI. Trimming took off 1 base at V and 3 bases at J, with 6 bases between the two ends. The CDR3 is made up of 13 amino acids. CDR3 sequence: CASSYLEDTEAFF. The CDR3 nucleotides read TGTGCCAGCAGTTACTTGGAGGACACTGAAGCTTTCTTT.

CDR3 sequence: CASRTGGTDTQYF. The CDR3 bases are TGTGCCAGCAGGACAGGGGGGACAGATACGCAGTATTTT. The genes are TRBV28 and TRBJ2-3; 9 bases are shared with TRBD1. The V gene's germline CDR1 is MDHEN and CDR2 SYDVKM. This CDR3 has 13 residues. J lost 3 bases, V lost 6 bases, and 1 base had no gene match.

The chain has TRBV29-1 and TRBJ2-7; D not resolved. V was shortened by 0 bases and J by 6 bases, with 9 bases between the two germline ends. This CDR3 region has 12 residues. Germline V lookup: CDR1 SQVTM, CDR2 ANQGSEA. CDR3 residues: CSVEEAISEQYF. The CDR3 bases are TGCAGCGTTGAAGAGGCCATCTCCGAGCAGTACTTC.

The chain combines TRBV5-4 with TRBJ1-1; possible D gene TRBD1, 6 bases. V gave up 3 bases and J gave up 0 bases, with 12 bases separating them. Germline values: CDR1 SGHNT, CDR2 YYREEE (reference sequence). The CDR3 runs 15 residues. Here the CDR3 reads CASSSIGTMNTEAFF. DNA of the CDR3: TGTGCCAGCAGCTCGATCGGGACAATGAACACTGAAGCTTTCTTT.

This chain links TRBV7-3 with TRBJ2-3, with TRBD2 matching over 11 bases. Germline lookup yields CDR1 SGHTA and CDR2 FQGTGA. CDR3 length: 16 residues. J lost 6 bases, V lost 5 bases, and 10 bases had no gene match. CDR3 bases: TGTGCCAGCAGCCCCGTTAGCGGGAGGGCCCCGGATACGCAGTATTTT. As protein: CASSPVSGRAPDTQYF.

The count of this clone is one. J is TRBJ2-7 and V is TRBV28; weak D call: TRBD2 (5 bases). The CDR3 is made up of 13 amino acids. V shed 6 bases and J shed 3 bases, with 12 bases lying between them. From germline, CDR1 is MDHEN and CDR2 SYDVKM. CDR3 region: CASRAGPDYEQYF. CDR3 nucleotide sequence: TGTGCCAGCAGGGCGGGTCCCGACTACGAGCAGTACTTC.

This chain joins TRBV25-1 and TRBJ2-7, with a tentative D call TRBD1 (5 bases). The germline gives CDR1 MGHDK, CDR2 SYGVNS. This CDR3 has 13 amino acids. The V end lost 7 bases, the J end lost 4 bases, and 14 bases lay between the germline ends. The CDR3 DNA is TGTGCCAGCACTCGCGAGACAGATTACGAGCAGTACTTC. Its protein product is CASTRETDYEQYF.

Comments on this clone: Just one base apart from a much larger clone, this may be a read error. This chain links TRBV4-1 with TRBJ1-2, with 10 bases aligning to TRBD1. The CDR3 is 15 residues long. CDR1 and CDR2 (germline): MGHRA, YSYEKL. Unmatched junction bases numbered 5, after V lost 4 bases and J lost 3 bases. The CDR3 DNA is TGCGCCAGCAGCCGTGGGACAGGGGTGGACTATGGCTACACCTTC. This encodes CASSRGTGVDYGYTF.

This clone ranks as medium-sized. V usage is TRBV4-2 and J usage is TRBJ1-5, with 8 bases identical to TRBD1. The CDR3 is 15 amino acids. CDR1 and CDR2 from the germline V gene are LGHNA and YNFKEQ. The trim removed 4 bases at V and 7 bases at J, leaving 9 bases unmatched. CDR3 amino acids: CASSRNRGDGQPQHF. The CDR3 DNA reads TGTGCCAGCAGCCGAAACAGGGGGGACGGACAGCCCCAGCATTTT.

This chain connects TRBV6-1 to TRBJ1-3, with TRBD1 as a possible D gene (5 bases). Deletions cut 7 bases from V and 4 bases from J, with 14 bases between. The CDR3 consists of 14 residues. CDR1 is MNHNS and CDR2 is SASEGT in the germline V gene. The CDR3 is CASNREGLGNTIYF. The CDR3 DNA is TGTGCCAGCAATCGGGAGGGGTTGGGAAACACCATATATTTT.

V usage is TRBV6-5 and J usage is TRBJ2-3; TRBD1 might be the D (5 bases). The CDR3 contains 15 residues. Trimming stripped 2 bases from V and 3 bases from J, with 12 bases between. The germline V gene encodes CDR1 MNHEY and CDR2 SVGAGI. CDR3 in DNA: TGTGCCAGCAGTTACGACAGATTCGCAACAGATACGCAGTATTTT. Residues: CASSYDRFATDTQYF.

The gene calls are TRBV19 and TRBJ2-7; 7 bases match TRBD1. CDR1 and CDR2 (germline): LNHDA, SQIVND (reference sequence). The CDR3 has 15 residues. J was trimmed by 5 bases and V by 2 bases; bases with no gene match: 9. For the CDR3, the DNA is TGTGCCAGTAGTATATCCGACAGGGTTCCCCACGAGCAGTACTTC. Its translation: CASSISDRVPHEQYF.

The chain joins TRBV4-1 to TRBJ1-1; 7 nucleotides line up with TRBD1. Trimming took 1 base from V and 4 from J; bases not matched to a gene: 6. Germline-derived CDR1 and CDR2 are MGHRA and YSYEKL. This CDR3 has 15 amino acids. CDR3 region: CASSQVRGPGTEAFF. The CDR3, as DNA: TGCGCCAGCAGCCAAGTGAGGGGGCCGGGCACTGAAGCTTTCTTT.

The rearrangement joins TRBV6-1 to TRBJ2-2; 7 nucleotides agree with TRBD2. J gave up 9 bases and V 8 bases, and 9 bases lay outside the gene matches. CDR1 is MNHNS, CDR2 SASEGT, per germline. The CDR3 has 13 amino acids. This CDR3 reads CASQRGARRELFF. CDR3 bases: TGTGCCAGCCAGCGGGGCGCAAGACGGGAGCTGTTTTTT.

The chain is built from TRBV5-1 and TRBJ2-1, with 8 bases that match TRBD1. The CDR3 covers 15 residues. With V trimmed by 0 bases and J by 3 bases, 2 bases remained unmatched. Per germline, CDR1 SGHRS and CDR2 YFSETQ. In DNA form, the CDR3 reads TGCGCCAGCAGCTTGGCACAGGGGGGCTACAATGAGCAGTTCTTC. The encoded protein is CASSLAQGGYNEQFF.

This chain uses TRBV6-1 with TRBJ1-3, with a possible D match to TRBD1 (5 bases). This CDR3 region has 13 residues. V lost 6 bases and J 14 bases, leaving 20 bases between the germline ends. CDR1 MNHNS and CDR2 SASEGT come from the germline V gene. CDR3 nucleotide sequence: TGTGCCAGCAGCCCCTTCGGGGGTTATGGGTTATATTTT. Its protein product is CASSPFGGYGLYF.

The chain combines TRBV7-3 with TRBJ2-2; D is possibly TRBD1 (5 bases). The CDR3 loop spans 15 amino acids. The germline V gene has CDR1 SGHTA and CDR2 FQGTGA. Trimming pared 3 bases from V and 1 base from J, leaving 9 bases between. The CDR3 region is CASSFSTVNTGELFF. In DNA form, the CDR3 reads TGTGCCAGCAGCTTCTCGACAGTGAACACCGGGGAGCTGTTTTTT. The full variable domain, its missing parts supplied by reference TRBV7-3 and TRBJ2-2, is GAGVSQTPSNKVTEKGKYVELRCDPISGHTALYWYRQSLGQGPEFLIYFQGTGAADDSGLPNDRFFAVRPEGSVSTLKIQRTERGDSAVYLCASSFSTVNTGELFFGEGSRLTVL.

The rearrangement joins TRBV7-2 to TRBJ2-3; 13 nucleotides align to TRBD2. This CDR3 is 16 amino acids long. V shed 5 bases, J shed 4 bases, and the junction held 6 bases outside the gene matches. Looked up from germline, CDR1 is SGHTA and CDR2 is FQGNSA. In DNA, the CDR3 is TGTGCCAGCAGCACCCGACTAGCGGGAGGCTCAGATACGCAGTATTTT. Its protein is CASSTRLAGGSDTQYF.

J is TRBJ1-2 and V is TRBV28, with TRBD1 matching 10 bases. The CDR3 is made up of 17 amino acids. The germline CDR1 and CDR2 sequences are MDHEN and SYDVKM. The V gene end was trimmed by 6 bases and the J gene end by 3 bases; junction bases not matched to a gene: 13. CDR3 in amino acids: CASRPTDRGRVDYGYTF. CDR3 nucleotides: TGTGCCAGCAGACCTACCGACAGGGGGCGCGTCGACTATGGCTACACCTTC.

CDR3 in DNA: TGCGCCAGCAGCCAAGGTCCCCGATCGGTAACCTACGAGCAGTACTTC. Protein product: CASSQGPRSVTYEQYF. The J gene is TRBJ2-7, the V gene TRBV4-3; D gene ambiguous. This CDR3 contains 16 residues. From germline, CDR1 is LGHNA and CDR2 YSLEER. V was trimmed by 1 base and J by 2 bases, leaving 15 bases between them.

The CDR3 bases are TGTGCCAGCTCCGTGTCCTCTGGGGCCAACGTCCTGACTTTC. Translated: CASSVSSGANVLTF. The chain is built from TRBV7-3 and TRBJ2-6; the D is unclear. CDR1 and CDR2 (germline): SGHTA, FQGTGA. The CDR3 runs 14 residues. The V end was cut by 8 bases, the J end by 0 bases, with 8 bases between.

The V and J genes are TRBV2 and TRBJ1-2; TRBD1 matches at 7 bases. The ends lost 6 bases at V and 5 bases at J; junction bases unmatched: 12. CDR3 length equals 15 residues. CDR1 and CDR2 from the germline V gene are SNHLY and FYNNEI. The CDR3 DNA reads TGTGCCAGCAGCCGAGAAGACAGGGAACTTTATGGCTACACCTTC. It encodes CASSREDRELYGYTF.

The chain has TRBV28 and TRBJ1-2; D gene ambiguous. Between the trimmed V and J ends, which lost 4 bases and 4 bases, there was a span of 10 bases. Germline V gene sequence: CDR1 MDHEN, CDR2 SYDVKM. The CDR3 sequence is 13 residues long. In DNA form, the CDR3 reads TGTGCCAGCAGTTATGAAGAACTCTATGGCTACACCTTC. Amino acid sequence: CASSYEELYGYTF.

This chain links TRBV6-5 with TRBJ2-7, with 9 bases lining up with TRBD1. Trimming removed 8 bases from V and 3 bases from J; junction bases left unmatched: 2. This CDR3 has 12 residues. The germline CDR1 and CDR2 sequences are MNHEY and SVGAGI. CDR3 residues: CASAGQGYEQYF. CDR3 bases: TGTGCCAGCGCGGGACAGGGCTACGAGCAGTACTTC.

This rearrangement joins TRBV5-6 to TRBJ2-1, with TRBD1 matching over 7 bases. This CDR3 comprises 14 residues. CDR1 and CDR2 (germline): SGHDT, YYEEEE. V dropped 4 bases and J dropped 4; count of bases not matched to a gene: 5. The CDR3 DNA is TGTGCCAGCAGCGTCCGGGACAGTTACAATGAGCAGTTCTTC. It translates to CASSVRDSYNEQFF.